This TCR beta chain was sequenced during a study of monozygotic twins with inflammatory bowel disease. Collection yielded roughly 2.5 ml of blood per donor. This CDR3 region has 13 residues. CDR1 and CDR2 (germline): SGHTA, FQGNSA. TCRdb re-called the 5' RACE reads and shows each CDR3 protein once, DNA omitted. The sample has under 150,000 distinct CDR3 sequences. The sequenced sample was blood. The chain carries TRBV7-2 and TRBJ2-4. The TCR comes from a human donor with ulcerative colitis or Crohn's disease, or a healthy co-twin of an affected twin (not recorded which). This CDR3 reads CASSLTSYNIQYF.